Listed below are T cell receptor beta chains from one sample, sequenced in a study of blood T cells in healthy people across ages. TCRdb re-derived calls from the 5' RACE reads in MiXCR, one entry per CDR3 protein. The data contain some 920,000 distinct CDR3 sequences, roughly half of them seen just once; the ten biggest clones take up about a fifth. Sample: blood. All receptors derive from a woman aged 55 to 70 in good health. Each CDR3 is given with its conserved first and last residue. Fields, in order: J gene, D gene, clone size, V gene, CDR3 protein, CDR3 DNA. D genes are given only for firm matches. Clone size, where shown, is once, few, many, or a class for clones that have expanded.

>TRBJ2-7|TRBD2|once|TRBV5-1
CASSPDIAGGVNEQYF
TGCGCCAGCAGCCCCGATATAGCGGGAGGCGTGAATGAGCAGTACTTC
>TRBJ2-7|TRBD2|many|TRBV5-1
CASSGTNEQYF
TGCGCCAGCAGCGGGACTAACGAGCAGTACTTC
>TRBJ2-7|NA|NA|TRBV2
CASRLTEVYIRYF
TGTGCCAGCAGATTAACAGAGGTGTACATTCGGTACTTC
>TRBJ2-7|NA|NA|TRBV7-2
CASTEKGRGYEQYF
TGTGCCAGCACTGAGAAGGGCAGGGGCTACGAGCAGTACTTC
>TRBJ2-5|TRBD2|NA|TRBV12-3/TRBV12-4
CASSHGLVGETQYF
TGTGCCAGCAGTCATGGACTAGTAGGGGAGACCCAGTACTTC
>TRBJ1-1|NA|once|TRBV20-1
CSASSRPNTEAFF
TGCAGTGCTAGCTCTCGACCGAACACTGAAGCTTTCTTT
>TRBJ2-5|NA|NA|TRBV27
CASSPRGAEETQYF
TGTGCCAGCAGTCCCAGGGGAGCGGAAGAGACCCAGTACTTC
>TRBJ2-3|TRBD2|NA|TRBV6-2/TRBV6-3
CASKTGTSWYTQYF
TGTGCCAGCAAAACCGGGACTAGTTGGTATACGCAGTATTTT
>TRBJ2-7|TRBD1|NA|TRBV5-1
CASSLVTGGRYEQYF
TGCGCCAGCAGCTTGGTTACAGGGGGACGCTACGAGCAGTACTTC
>TRBJ2-3|NA|few|TRBV3-1
CASSRLGDTQYF
TGTGCCAGCAGCCGATTGGGGGATACGCAGTATTTT
>TRBJ2-3|NA|NA|TRBV7-2
CASSLLGTHAQYF
TGTGCCAGCAGCTTACTGGGGACCCATGCGCAGTATTTT
>TRBJ2-5|TRBD2|NA|TRBV10-3
CAMGPGTSGRVPREQYF
TGTGCCATGGGCCCTGGGACTAGCGGGAGGGTTCCGAGGGAGCAGTACTTC
>TRBJ2-3|NA|few|TRBV27
CASTRFGFDTQYF
TGTGCCAGCACCCGATTCGGATTCGATACGCAGTATTTT
>TRBJ1-1|NA|NA|TRBV6-2/TRBV6-3
CASSPARSGREAFF
TGTGCCAGCAGCCCCGCGCGGTCGGGCCGTGAAGCTTTCTTT
>TRBJ2-5|NA|NA|TRBV11-2
CASSFSYRDQETQYF
TGTGCCAGCAGCTTCAGTTACCGGGACCAAGAGACCCAGTACTTC
>TRBJ2-5|NA|NA|TRBV11-2
CASSPRHLGGQETQYF
TGTGCCAGCAGCCCTAGGCATCTGGGCGGTCAGGAGACCCAGTACTTC
>TRBJ2-3|NA|few|TRBV20-1
CSAIAETTDTQYF
TGCAGTGCCATAGCGGAGACCACAGATACGCAGTATTTT
>TRBJ1-2|NA|few|TRBV15
CATSNNPGSNYGYTF
TGTGCCACCAGCAACAACCCAGGGAGTAACTATGGCTACACCTTC
>TRBJ1-6|TRBD1|NA|TRBV3-1
CASSHRTGGGGSPLHF
TGTGCCAGCAGCCATAGGACAGGGGGAGGGGGTTCACCCCTCCACTTT
>TRBJ2-1|NA|NA|TRBV10-3
CAISASTYNEQFF
TGTGCCATCAGTGCTAGTACCTACAATGAGCAGTTCTTC
>TRBJ2-5|TRBD1|once|TRBV28
CASGSKDRELETQYF
TGTGCCAGCGGTTCCAAGGACAGGGAGTTAGAGACCCAGTACTTC
>TRBJ2-5|TRBD2|NA|TRBV28
CASSFRRRASGRVGEQETQYF
TGTGCCAGCAGTTTCCGACGGCGGGCTAGCGGGAGGGTCGGAGAACAAGAGACCCAGTACTTC
>TRBJ2-5|TRBD1|few|TRBV9
CASSVGGQGTYQETQYF
TGTGCCAGCAGCGTAGGGGGACAGGGGACCTACCAAGAGACCCAGTACTTC
>TRBJ2-6|NA|many|TRBV6-6
CASSYSGSGANVLTF
TGTGCCAGCAGTTACTCCGGCTCTGGGGCCAACGTCCTGACTTTC
>TRBJ2-7|TRBD1|NA|TRBV30
CAWSSGTGYSEQYF
TGTGCCTGGAGTTCCGGGACAGGGTACTCCGAGCAGTACTTC